What follows is one T cell receptor beta chain and its context. What it binds is not known. The isolated RNA, all of it, was reverse transcribed, so expressed TCRB transcripts were what got sequenced. The assay was immunoSEQ multiplex PCR, and TCRdb's table has in-frame clones only and misses some. This sample has about 340,000 clones; roughly 13% occur once, and the top ten carry 0.015%. The data were taken from a study of beta chain features in type 1 diabetes. Regarding the study as a whole: Any role of HLA type in TCRB rearrangement remained unresolved here. All four CD4+ subsets of Type 1 diabetes patients contained TCRB CDR3s that were moderately but significantly shorter. Fewer insertions but more deletions were seen at VDJ junctions in type 1 diabetes patients. Any PCR bias toward short templates would affect both groups alike.

The V and J ends lost 6 bases and 6 bases respectively, with 11 bases between them. Germline V gene data show CDR1 as KGHSH and CDR2 as LQKENI. This CDR3 comprises 12 residues. Based on CD45RO/CCR7/CD25/CD127/CD95/CD27, CD4+ regulatory, stem cell-like memory, naive and central memory cells were sorted. The sequence came from a woman under 30 with type 1 diabetes. The sequencing input was naive CD4+ T cells from blood. The chain uses TRBV18 and TRBJ1-1, with D possibly TRBD1 on 6 matching bases. The CDR3 reads CASSPGQSEAFF. CDR3 sequence (DNA): TGTGCCAGCTCCCCCGGACAGTCTGAAGCTTTCTTT.